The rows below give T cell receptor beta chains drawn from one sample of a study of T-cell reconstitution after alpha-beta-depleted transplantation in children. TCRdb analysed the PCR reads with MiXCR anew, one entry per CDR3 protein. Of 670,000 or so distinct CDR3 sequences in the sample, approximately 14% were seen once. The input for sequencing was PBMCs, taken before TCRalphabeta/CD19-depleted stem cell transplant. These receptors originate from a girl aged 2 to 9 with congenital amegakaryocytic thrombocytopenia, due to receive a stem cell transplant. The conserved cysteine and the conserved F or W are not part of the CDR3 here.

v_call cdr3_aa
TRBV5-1 ASKEPAGTAGNFANVLT
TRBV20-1 SARDILNPSYEQY
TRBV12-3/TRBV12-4 ASSPRSKETQY
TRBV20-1 SATWYRGRETQY
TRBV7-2 ASSISGRSYEQY
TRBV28 ASRRAGGKSDTQY
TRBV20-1 RAADHGYT
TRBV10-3 AISEGDYT
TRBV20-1 SARDSGGGVSNQPQH
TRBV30 AWRPYDTQY
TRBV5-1 ASYHGARDETQY
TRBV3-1 ASSQDRGPEQF
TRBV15 ATSRVWGLEDTEAF
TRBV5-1 ASSLASKNIQY
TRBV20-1 SASAGSTEAF
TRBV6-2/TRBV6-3 ASSSPRPNAF
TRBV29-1 SGLREYEAF
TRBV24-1 ATSDTGTSGLISYNEQF
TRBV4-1 ASSPVAEKLF
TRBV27 ASSIGTSNQPQH
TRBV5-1 ASSPTGEGYT
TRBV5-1 ASSLYSVSGANVLT
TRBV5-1 ASSLVGGFSNQPQH